A few counts support the clone carrying this T cell receptor (beta chain). The data derive from a study of beta chain features in type 1 diabetes. V gave up 8 bases and J gave up 0 bases; unmatched junction bases: 19. Germline CDR1 reads SGHTA; CDR2 reads FQGNSA. This CDR3 spans 19 amino acids. Central memory, naive, regulatory and stem cell-like memory CD4+ cells were sorted by CD45RO/CCR7/CD25/CD127/CD95/CD27. The investigators reverse transcribed all of the isolated RNA, so they sequenced expressed TCRB transcripts. Sequenced by immunoSEQ multiplex PCR; TCRdb stores in-frame clones only, minus some. The sample has about 900,000 clones; 17% are singletons.

Sequencing used naive CD4+ T cells from blood. This sequence was found in a woman between 18 and 29 years old in good health. V is TRBV7-2 and J is TRBJ2-5; TRBD2 matches at 9 bases. The CDR3 DNA reads TGTGCCAGCTCCCGGTATAGCGGGAGTCGGGGTCTGGACCAAGAGACCCAGTACTTC. Translating it yields CASSRYSGSRGLDQETQYF.